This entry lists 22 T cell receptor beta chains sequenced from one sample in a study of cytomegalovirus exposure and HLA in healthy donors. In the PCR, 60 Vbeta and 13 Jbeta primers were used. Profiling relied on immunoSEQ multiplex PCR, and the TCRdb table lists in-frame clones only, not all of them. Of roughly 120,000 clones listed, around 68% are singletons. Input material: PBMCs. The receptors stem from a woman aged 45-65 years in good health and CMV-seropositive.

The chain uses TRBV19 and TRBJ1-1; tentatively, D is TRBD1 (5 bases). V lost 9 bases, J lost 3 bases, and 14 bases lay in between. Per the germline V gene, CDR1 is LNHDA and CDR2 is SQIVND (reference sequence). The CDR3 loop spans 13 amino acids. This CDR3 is CASGGVRDTEAFF. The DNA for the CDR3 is TGTGCCAGCGGAGGGGTTCGGGACACTGAAGCTTTCTTT.

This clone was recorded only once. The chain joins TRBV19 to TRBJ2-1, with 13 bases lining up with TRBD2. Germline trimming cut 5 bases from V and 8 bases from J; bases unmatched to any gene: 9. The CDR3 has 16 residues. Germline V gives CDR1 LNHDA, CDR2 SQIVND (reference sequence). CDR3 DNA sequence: TGTGCCAGTAGTCCAAAGACTAGCGGGGGGTCCGATGAGCAGTTCTTC. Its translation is CASSPKTSGGSDEQFF.

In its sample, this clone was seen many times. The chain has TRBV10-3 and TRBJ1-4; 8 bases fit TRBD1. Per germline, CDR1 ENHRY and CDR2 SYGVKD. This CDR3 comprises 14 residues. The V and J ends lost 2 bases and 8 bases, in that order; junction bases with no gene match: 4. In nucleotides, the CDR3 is TGTGCCATCAGTGAGATTCAGGGGGCAGAAAAACTGTTTTTT. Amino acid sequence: CAISEIQGAEKLFF.

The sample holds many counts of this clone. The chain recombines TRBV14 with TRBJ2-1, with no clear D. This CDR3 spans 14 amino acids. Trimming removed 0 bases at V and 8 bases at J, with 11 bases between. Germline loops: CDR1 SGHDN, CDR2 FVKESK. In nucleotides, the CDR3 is TGTGCCAGCAGCCAAGAATGGTCTCGCGATGAGCAGTTCTTC. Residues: CASSQEWSRDEQFF.

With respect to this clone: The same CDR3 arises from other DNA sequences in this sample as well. The CDR3 loop is CASSLSAGNTEAFF. The CDR3 DNA is TGTGCCAGCAGTTTATCGGCGGGGAACACTGAAGCTTTCTTT. V is TRBV27 and J is TRBJ1-1; D gene unclear. Trimming cost V 0 bases and J 1 base, with 6 bases left between them. The CDR3 is 14 amino acids. Germline V gene data show CDR1 as MNHEY and CDR2 as SMNVEV (reference sequence).

CDR3 in amino acids: CASSPGGLANYEQYF. CDR3 bases: TGCGCCAGCAGCCCAGGAGGACTAGCGAACTACGAGCAGTACTTC. The rearrangement joins TRBV5-1 to TRBJ2-7, with 9 bases that match TRBD2. The trim removed 4 bases at V and 3 bases at J, leaving 8 bases unmatched. There are 15 residues in the CDR3. Germline lookup yields CDR1 SGHRS and CDR2 YFSETQ.

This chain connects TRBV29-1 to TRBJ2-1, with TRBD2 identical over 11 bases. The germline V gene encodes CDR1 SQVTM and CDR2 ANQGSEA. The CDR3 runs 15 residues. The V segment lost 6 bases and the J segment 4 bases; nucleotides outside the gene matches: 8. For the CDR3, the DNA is TGCAGCGTAACCTTACTAGCGGGAGCATACAATGAGCAGTTCTTC. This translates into CSVTLLAGAYNEQFF.

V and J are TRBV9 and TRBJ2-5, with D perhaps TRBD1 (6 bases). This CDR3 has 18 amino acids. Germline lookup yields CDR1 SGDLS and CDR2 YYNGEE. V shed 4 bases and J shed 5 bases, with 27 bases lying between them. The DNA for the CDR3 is TGTGCCAGCAGCCCCCTGTGGGAGAAGAATGAAGGGGGTGAGACCCAGTACTTC. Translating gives CASSPLWEKNEGGETQYF.

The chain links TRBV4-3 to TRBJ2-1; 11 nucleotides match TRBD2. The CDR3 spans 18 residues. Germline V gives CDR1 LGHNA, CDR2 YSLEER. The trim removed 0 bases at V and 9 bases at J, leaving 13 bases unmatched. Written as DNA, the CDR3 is TGCGCCAGCAGCCAAGATGGCCGGATAGCGGGAGGGCCTGCTGAGCAGTTCTTC. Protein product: CASSQDGRIAGGPAEQFF.

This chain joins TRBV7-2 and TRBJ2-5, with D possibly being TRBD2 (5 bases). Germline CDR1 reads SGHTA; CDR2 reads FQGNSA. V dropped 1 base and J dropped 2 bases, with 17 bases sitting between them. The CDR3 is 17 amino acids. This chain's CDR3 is CASSLGPPSLLQETQYF. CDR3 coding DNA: TGTGCCAGCAGCTTAGGCCCCCCTAGCCTCCTTCAAGAGACCCAGTACTTC.

The chain's CDR3 is CAISDGLLNEQYF. The CDR3 nucleotides are TGTGCCATCAGTGACGGACTCCTGAATGAGCAGTACTTC. The chain employs TRBV10-3 and TRBJ2-7, with D perhaps TRBD2 (5 bases). Looked up from germline, CDR1 is ENHRY and CDR2 is SYGVKD. Trimming cost V 3 bases and J 7 bases, with 13 bases left between them. This CDR3 spans 13 amino acids.

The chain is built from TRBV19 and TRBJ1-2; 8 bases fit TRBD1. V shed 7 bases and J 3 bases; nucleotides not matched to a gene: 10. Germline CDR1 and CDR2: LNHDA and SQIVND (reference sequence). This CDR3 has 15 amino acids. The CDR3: CASMPGGVLDYGYTF. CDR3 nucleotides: TGTGCCAGTATGCCAGGGGGCGTGCTGGACTATGGCTACACCTTC.

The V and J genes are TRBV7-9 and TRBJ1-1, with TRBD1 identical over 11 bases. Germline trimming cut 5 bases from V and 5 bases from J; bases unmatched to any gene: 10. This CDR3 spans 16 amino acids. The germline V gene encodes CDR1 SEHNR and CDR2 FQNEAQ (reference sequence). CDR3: CASSTGQGASETEAFF. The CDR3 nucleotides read TGTGCCAGCAGCACTGGACAGGGGGCATCGGAGACTGAAGCTTTCTTT. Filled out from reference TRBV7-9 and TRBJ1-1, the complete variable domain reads DTGVSQNPRHKITKRGQNVTFRCDPISEHNRLYWYRQTLGQGPEFLTYFQNEAQLEKSRLLSDRFSAERPKGSFSTLEIQRTEQGDSAMYLCASSTGQGASETEAFFGQGTRLTVV.

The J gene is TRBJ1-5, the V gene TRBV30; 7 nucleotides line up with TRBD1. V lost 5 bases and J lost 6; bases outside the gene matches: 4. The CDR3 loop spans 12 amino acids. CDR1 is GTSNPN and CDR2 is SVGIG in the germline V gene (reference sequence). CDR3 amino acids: CAWDRDFQPQHF. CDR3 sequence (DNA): TGTGCCTGGGACAGGGATTTTCAGCCCCAGCATTTT.

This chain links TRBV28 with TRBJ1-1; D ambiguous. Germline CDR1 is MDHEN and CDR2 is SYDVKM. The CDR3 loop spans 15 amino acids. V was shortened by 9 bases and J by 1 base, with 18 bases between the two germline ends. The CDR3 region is CASNPRKTANTEAFF. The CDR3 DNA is TGTGCCAGTAACCCCCGAAAAACAGCGAACACTGAAGCTTTCTTT.

The DNA of the CDR3 is TGTGCCAGCAGCCAAGACAGGGTAGAGACCCAGTACTTC. Protein product: CASSQDRVETQYF. V and J are TRBV4-2 and TRBJ2-5; TRBD1 is a possible D gene (5 bases). The germline V gene encodes CDR1 LGHNA and CDR2 YNFKEQ. This CDR3 contains 13 residues. Trimming took 0 bases from V and 4 from J, leaving 6 bases between them.

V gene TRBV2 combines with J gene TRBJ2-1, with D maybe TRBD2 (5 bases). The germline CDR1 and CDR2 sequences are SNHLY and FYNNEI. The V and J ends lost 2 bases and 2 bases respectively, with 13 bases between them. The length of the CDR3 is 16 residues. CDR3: CASSESGILTYNEQFF. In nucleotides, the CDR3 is TGTGCCAGCAGTGAATCCGGGATTCTCACCTACAATGAGCAGTTCTTC.

The CDR3 DNA is TGCGCCAGCAGCCAAGATGCGGGGACTCCGAGCTACGAGCAGTACTTC. Its translation: CASSQDAGTPSYEQYF. The V gene is TRBV4-3, the J gene TRBJ2-7, with D perhaps matching TRBD2 (6 bases). The length of the CDR3 is 16 residues. CDR1 LGHNA and CDR2 YSLEER come from the germline V gene. Trimming removed 0 bases from V and 3 bases from J, with 15 bases in between.

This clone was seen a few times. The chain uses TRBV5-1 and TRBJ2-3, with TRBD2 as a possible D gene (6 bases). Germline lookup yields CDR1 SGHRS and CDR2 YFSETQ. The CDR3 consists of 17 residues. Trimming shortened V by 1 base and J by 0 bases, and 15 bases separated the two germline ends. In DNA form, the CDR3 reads TGCGCCAGCAGCTTGTTTAAGGCCGGGACTAGCACAGATACGCAGTATTTT. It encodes CASSLFKAGTSTDTQYF.

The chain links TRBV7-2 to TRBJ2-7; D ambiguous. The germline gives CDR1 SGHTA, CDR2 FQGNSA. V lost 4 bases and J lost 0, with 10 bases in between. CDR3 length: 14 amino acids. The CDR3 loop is CASSSLLLSYEQYF. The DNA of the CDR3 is TGTGCCAGCAGCTCCCTCCTCCTCTCCTACGAGCAGTACTTC.

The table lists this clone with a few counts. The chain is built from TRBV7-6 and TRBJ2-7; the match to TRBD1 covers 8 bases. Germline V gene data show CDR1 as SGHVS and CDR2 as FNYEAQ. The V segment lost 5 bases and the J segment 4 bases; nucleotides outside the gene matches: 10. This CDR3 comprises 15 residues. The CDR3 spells CASSKWTGSGYEQYF. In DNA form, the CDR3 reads TGTGCCAGCAGCAAATGGACAGGGTCGGGGTACGAGCAGTACTTC.

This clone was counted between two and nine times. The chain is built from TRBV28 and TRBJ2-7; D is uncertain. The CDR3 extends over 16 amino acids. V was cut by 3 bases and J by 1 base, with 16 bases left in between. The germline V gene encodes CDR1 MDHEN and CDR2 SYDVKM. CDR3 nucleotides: TGTGCCAGCAGTTTTCCCTCCGGGTTAAGATCCTACGAGCAGTACTTC. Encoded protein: CASSFPSGLRSYEQYF.